These 4 T cell receptor beta chains originate from one sample sequenced in a study of T cells expressing NK-cell markers. TCRdb reprocessed the 5' RACE reads, keeping one entry per CDR3 protein, no DNA. This sample carries over 150,000 distinct CDR3 sequences, with around 21% going to the ten biggest clones. Sample: blood T cells: a sorted CD56 or NKG2C T cell subset, CD4+ or CD8+ T cells, or bulk PBMC T cells (not recorded which). These TCRs come from a man between 18 and 69 years old in good health.

The V gene is TRBV6-4, the J gene TRBJ2-1; TCRdb proposes TRBD1, but this gene call is untestable without DNA. Per germline, CDR1 MRHNA and CDR2 SNTAGT. The CDR3 runs 15 residues. CDR3 residues: CASSLGGTGGDEQFF.

The V call is TRBV19, the J call TRBJ2-7; lacking DNA, the TRBD2 call made by TCRdb goes unchecked. The CDR3 contains 15 residues. CDR1 and CDR2 (germline): LNHDA, SQIVND (reference sequence). CDR3 residues: CASSIDGGSPLEQYF. Using reference TRBV19 and TRBJ2-7 for the parts outside the CDR3, the full variable domain is DGGITQSPKYLFRKEGQNVTLSCEQNLNHDAMYWYRQDPGQGLRLIYYSQIVNDFQKGDIAEGYSVSREKKESFPLTVTSAQKNPTAFYLCASSIDGGSPLEQYFGPGTRLTVT.

The V and J genes are TRBV20-1 and TRBJ2-7; with no DNA, the TCRdb D assignment of TRBD1 cannot be verified. Germline CDR1 is DFQATT and CDR2 is SNEGSKA (reference sequence). There are 17 residues in the CDR3. The CDR3 loop reads CSARDDRGQGPPYEQYF.

This chain links TRBV12-2 with TRBJ2-7. TRBV12-2 is classified as a pseudogene. The CDR3 loop spans 14 amino acids. The CDR3 spells CASRLAVLSYEQYF.